This T cell receptor (beta chain) was observed in a study of blood T cell repertoires in COVID-19. The overall study: Researchers got acute and convalescent COVID-19 samples from the United States, Italy and Spain. T cells, B-cell-depleted T cells, or PBMCs provided the cDNA or gDNA that served as material.

The CDR3 extends over 12 amino acids. Germline assignment: CDR1 SNHLY and CDR2 FYNNEI. V was pared by 7 bases and J by 7 bases, with 8 bases between. Per the study methods: Reference gene primer amplification gave nucleated cell count estimates. This table comes from immunoSEQ multiplex PCR, and its TCRdb copy is limited to in-frame clones, with some not included. That table gives V, J and clone size, and the DNA gave D and trimming. The table lists fewer than 450,000 clones, approximately 91% of them singletons. This sequence was found in a woman in her 70s with COVID-19, enrolled during active disease. Sequencing was performed on peripheral blood. This rearrangement joins TRBV2 to TRBJ1-6; possible D gene TRBD1, 6 bases. CDR3 nucleotides: TGTGCCAGCAACGGACAGAATTCACCCCTCCACTTT. Its protein is CASNGQNSPLHF.